The text below deals with one T cell receptor (beta chain). Its antigen is currently unknown. This sample is drawn from a study of response to subunit inactivated influenza vaccine. Study-wide points: Authors suggested few new T cells are recruited by each seasonal influenza vaccination.

CDR1 KGHDR and CDR2 SFDVKD come from the germline V gene. V gave up 2 bases and J gave up 6 bases; unmatched junction bases: 13. This CDR3 is 18 amino acids long. TCRdb used MiXCR to reprocess the RT-PCR reads, holding one entry per CDR3 protein. The sample shows hundreds of thousands of distinct CDR3 sequences, approximately 10% of them seen only once. The sequenced sample was PBMCs from blood, obtained on the day of vaccination. This clonotype was sampled from a man between 45 and 60 years old who received an inactivated influenza vaccine. The chain uses TRBV24-1 and TRBJ2-1; TRBD2 aligns across 9 bases. In DNA, the CDR3 is TGTGCCACCAGTGATTCGGTAGCGGGAGAGAATTTTCGCAATGAGCAGTTCTTC. Translating it yields CATSDSVAGENFRNEQFF.